These T cell receptor beta chains were read from a single sample in a study of blood T cell repertoires in COVID-19. Profiled with immunoSEQ multiplex PCR; TCRdb holds only in-frame clones, not every one. Seen here are 300,000 to 350,000 clones, around 88% observed once, and the top ten hold 1.5% to 2%. The sequencing input was peripheral blood. All receptors derive from a young woman with COVID-19, enrolled during active disease. CDR3s include the opening cysteine and the closing phenylalanine or tryptophan. The D gene is left open where the match is weak. Only part of the rows carry a size: once, few, many, or a class if the clone is expanded.

v_gene: TRBV13; abundance: -; d_gene: TRBD1; j_gene: TRBJ1-6; CDR3aa: CASSSGTEESSYNSPLHF; CDR3nt: TGTGCCAGCAGCTCGGGGACAGAAGAGAGCTCCTATAATTCACCCCTCCACTTT
v_gene: TRBV7-8; abundance: -; d_gene: -; j_gene: TRBJ1-1; CDR3aa: CASSLLPGNTEAFF; CDR3nt: TGTGCCAGCAGCTTATTGCCGGGGAACACTGAAGCTTTCTTT
v_gene: TRBV7-2; abundance: -; d_gene: -; j_gene: TRBJ2-1; CDR3aa: CASSLREISYNEQFF; CDR3nt: TGTGCCAGCAGCTTACGGGAAATCTCCTACAATGAGCAGTTCTTC
v_gene: TRBV19; abundance: -; d_gene: TRBD1; j_gene: TRBJ1-5; CDR3aa: CASSQYRGTGEQPQHF; CDR3nt: TGTGCCAGTAGTCAGTATAGAGGGACAGGGGAACAGCCCCAGCATTTT
v_gene: TRBV20-1; abundance: -; d_gene: -; j_gene: TRBJ2-7; CDR3aa: CSASSQEAYEQYF; CDR3nt: TGCAGTGCTAGTAGTCAGGAGGCGTACGAGCAGTACTTC
v_gene: TRBV15; abundance: few; d_gene: TRBD1; j_gene: TRBJ1-4; CDR3aa: CATSREGRTGGPTEKLFF; CDR3nt: TGTGCCACCAGCAGAGAGGGTAGGACAGGGGGCCCGACGGAAAAACTGTTTTTT
v_gene: TRBV15; abundance: -; d_gene: -; j_gene: TRBJ1-4; CDR3aa: CATSRASEKLFF; CDR3nt: TGTGCCACCAGCAGAGCCTCTGAAAAACTGTTTTTT
v_gene: TRBV6-4; abundance: -; d_gene: -; j_gene: TRBJ1-5; CDR3aa: CASSAGGNQPQHF; CDR3nt: TGTGCCAGCAGTGCGGGGGGCAATCAGCCCCAGCATTTT
v_gene: TRBV2; abundance: -; d_gene: TRBD2; j_gene: TRBJ2-2; CDR3aa: CASSFLTSAGELFF; CDR3nt: TGTGCCAGCAGTTTTTTAACTAGCGCCGGGGAGCTGTTTTTT
v_gene: TRBV19; abundance: -; d_gene: TRBD2; j_gene: TRBJ2-5; CDR3aa: CASTLNGLAGAETQYF; CDR3nt: TGTGCCAGTACCCTCAACGGACTAGCGGGGGCCGAGACCCAGTACTTC
v_gene: TRBV18; abundance: -; d_gene: TRBD1; j_gene: TRBJ1-4; CDR3aa: CASSPTTGEEKLFF; CDR3nt: TGTGCCAGCTCACCCACCACAGGGGAGGAAAAACTGTTTTTT
v_gene: TRBV7-9; abundance: -; d_gene: TRBD1; j_gene: TRBJ2-3; CDR3aa: CASTKWTGTGLADTQYF; CDR3nt: TGTGCCAGCACCAAATGGACCGGGACAGGGCTCGCAGATACGCAGTATTTT
v_gene: TRBV13; abundance: -; d_gene: -; j_gene: TRBJ1-5; CDR3aa: CASSLTNQPQHF; CDR3nt: TGTGCCAGCAGCTTGACTAATCAGCCCCAGCATTTT
v_gene: TRBV7-9; abundance: -; d_gene: -; j_gene: TRBJ1-2; CDR3aa: CASSGEGYGYTF; CDR3nt: TGTGCCAGCAGCGGAGAAGGCTATGGCTACACCTTC
v_gene: TRBV2; abundance: -; d_gene: TRBD1; j_gene: TRBJ2-2; CDR3aa: CASLGQGLLLNTGELFF; CDR3nt: TGTGCCAGCCTTGGACAGGGCCTACTACTGAACACCGGGGAGCTGTTTTTT
v_gene: TRBV4-1; abundance: -; d_gene: -; j_gene: TRBJ1-1; CDR3aa: CASSQEVRGSGTEAFF; CDR3nt: TGCGCCAGCAGCCAAGAGGTCCGGGGGTCGGGTACTGAAGCTTTCTTT
v_gene: TRBV5-4; abundance: few; d_gene: -; j_gene: TRBJ1-1; CDR3aa: CASSPKPRETRVEGTEAFF; CDR3nt: TGTGCCAGCAGCCCCAAACCCAGGGAAACCCGGGTGGAAGGAACTGAAGCTTTCTTT
v_gene: TRBV7-8; abundance: -; d_gene: -; j_gene: TRBJ2-3; CDR3aa: CASSLAGGLSTDTQYF; CDR3nt: TGTGCCAGCAGCTTAGCAGGAGGCTTGAGCACAGATACGCAGTATTTT
v_gene: TRBV27; abundance: -; d_gene: TRBD2; j_gene: TRBJ2-2; CDR3aa: CASSFLAGADTGELFF; CDR3nt: TGTGCCAGCAGTTTTCTAGCGGGGGCGGACACCGGGGAGCTGTTTTTT
v_gene: TRBV4-2; abundance: -; d_gene: TRBD1; j_gene: TRBJ1-1; CDR3aa: CASSQPGQGNTEAFF; CDR3nt: TGTGCCAGCAGCCAGCCGGGACAGGGGAACACTGAAGCTTTCTTT
v_gene: TRBV5-4; abundance: -; d_gene: -; j_gene: TRBJ2-3; CDR3aa: CASSLGGVRTDTQYF; CDR3nt: TGTGCCAGCAGCTTGGGCGGGGTCCGCACAGATACGCAGTATTTT
v_gene: TRBV5-1; abundance: once; d_gene: -; j_gene: TRBJ2-7; CDR3aa: CASSLDWGVGYEQYF; CDR3nt: TGCGCCAGCAGCTTGGATTGGGGCGTTGGCTACGAGCAGTACTTC
v_gene: TRBV24-1; abundance: -; d_gene: -; j_gene: TRBJ2-3; CDR3aa: CATSDFTTETQYF; CDR3nt: TGTGCCACCAGTGATTTCACGACGGAGACGCAGTATTTT
v_gene: TRBV18; abundance: few; d_gene: -; j_gene: TRBJ1-1; CDR3aa: CASSPRVRTVNTEAFF; CDR3nt: TGTGCCAGCTCACCAAGAGTTAGGACAGTGAACACTGAAGCTTTCTTT
v_gene: TRBV5-6; abundance: -; d_gene: -; j_gene: TRBJ2-5; CDR3aa: CASSPERGRGETQYF; CDR3nt: TGTGCCAGCAGCCCCGAGAGAGGTAGGGGAGAGACCCAGTACTTC
v_gene: TRBV19; abundance: -; d_gene: TRBD1; j_gene: TRBJ2-2; CDR3aa: CASSRDRGPGGELFF; CDR3nt: TGTGCCAGTAGTAGGGACAGGGGGCCGGGCGGGGAGCTGTTTTTT
v_gene: TRBV6-5; abundance: -; d_gene: TRBD1; j_gene: TRBJ1-3; CDR3aa: CASSFDRDRGLNTIYF; CDR3nt: TGTGCCAGCAGTTTCGACCGGGACAGGGGATTGAACACCATATATTTT
v_gene: TRBV14; abundance: -; d_gene: -; j_gene: TRBJ1-2; CDR3aa: CASSPYLTRGYTF; CDR3nt: TGTGCCAGCAGCCCCTACCTTACGAGAGGCTACACCTTC
v_gene: TRBV5-1; abundance: -; d_gene: -; j_gene: TRBJ2-3; CDR3aa: CASSLASGGKDTQYF; CDR3nt: TGCGCCAGCAGCTTAGCGAGTGGGGGGAAGGATACGCAGTATTTT
v_gene: TRBV2; abundance: once; d_gene: TRBD1; j_gene: TRBJ1-4; CDR3aa: CASSGISTGQHEKLFF; CDR3nt: TGTGCCAGCAGTGGTATATCGACAGGGCAACATGAAAAACTGTTTTTT
v_gene: TRBV7-8; abundance: -; d_gene: -; j_gene: TRBJ1-3; CDR3aa: CASSLVETTIYF; CDR3nt: TGTGCCAGCAGCTTAGTGGAGACTACCATATATTTT
v_gene: TRBV7-2; abundance: once; d_gene: -; j_gene: TRBJ1-2; CDR3aa: CASSAGGGSYGYTF; CDR3nt: TGTGCCAGCAGCGCCGGGGGTGGGAGCTATGGCTACACCTTC
v_gene: TRBV19; abundance: -; d_gene: -; j_gene: TRBJ1-1; CDR3aa: CASSARRGGDTEAFF; CDR3nt: TGTGCCAGTAGTGCTCGTAGGGGGGGAGACACTGAAGCTTTCTTT
v_gene: TRBV11-2; abundance: -; d_gene: -; j_gene: TRBJ1-2; CDR3aa: CASSLGSGGAIRGYTF; CDR3nt: TGTGCCAGCAGCTTAGGATCGGGAGGGGCCATACGTGGCTACACCTTC
v_gene: TRBV6-5; abundance: -; d_gene: -; j_gene: TRBJ1-1; CDR3aa: CASSYSSPPAGSEAFF; CDR3nt: TGTGCCAGCAGTTACTCCTCCCCCCCGGCCGGGTCTGAAGCTTTCTTT
v_gene: TRBV7-2; abundance: -; d_gene: -; j_gene: TRBJ1-5; CDR3aa: CASSLVAAGNQPQHF; CDR3nt: TGTGCCAGCAGCTTAGTTGCGGCAGGGAATCAGCCCCAGCATTTT
v_gene: TRBV7-9; abundance: -; d_gene: -; j_gene: TRBJ1-1; CDR3aa: CASSLPQIEGQLEAFF; CDR3nt: TGTGCCAGCAGCTTACCGCAAATCGAGGGACAATTAGAAGCTTTCTTT
v_gene: TRBV9; abundance: once; d_gene: -; j_gene: TRBJ1-1; CDR3aa: CASSVAMGAEAFF; CDR3nt: TGTGCCAGCAGCGTAGCCATGGGAGCTGAAGCTTTCTTT
v_gene: TRBV7-9; abundance: -; d_gene: -; j_gene: TRBJ1-1; CDR3aa: CASSWAQAEGLTEAFF; CDR3nt: TGTGCCAGCAGCTGGGCCCAAGCTGAGGGCCTCACTGAAGCTTTCTTT
v_gene: TRBV21-1; abundance: once; d_gene: -; j_gene: TRBJ1-2; CDR3aa: CASSTQDYGYTF; CDR3nt: TGTGCCAGCAGCACACAGGACTATGGCTACACCTTC
v_gene: TRBV3-1/TRBV3-2; abundance: -; d_gene: TRBD2; j_gene: TRBJ2-1; CDR3aa: CASSQVLAGYNEQFF; CDR3nt: TGTGCCAGCAGCCAAGTGTTAGCGGGGTACAATGAGCAGTTCTTC
v_gene: TRBV6-5; abundance: -; d_gene: -; j_gene: TRBJ1-1; CDR3aa: CASSSGGVPNTEAFF; CDR3nt: TGTGCCAGCAGTTCTGGGGGGGTCCCGAACACTGAAGCTTTCTTT
v_gene: TRBV7-9; abundance: -; d_gene: TRBD1; j_gene: TRBJ1-6; CDR3aa: CASSTQGHNSPLHF; CDR3nt: TGTGCCAGCAGTACACAGGGGCACAATTCACCCCTCCACTTT
v_gene: TRBV10-3; abundance: once; d_gene: TRBD2; j_gene: TRBJ2-7; CDR3aa: CAISGTSGGYEQYF; CDR3nt: TGTGCCATCAGTGGGACTAGCGGGGGCTACGAGCAGTACTTC
v_gene: TRBV2; abundance: -; d_gene: -; j_gene: TRBJ1-1; CDR3aa: CASSEARQSRTEAFF; CDR3nt: TGTGCCAGCAGTGAAGCGAGACAGAGTAGGACTGAAGCTTTCTTT
v_gene: TRBV5-5; abundance: -; d_gene: -; j_gene: TRBJ1-2; CDR3aa: CASRRTQTGFLGYTF; CDR3nt: TGTGCCAGCAGACGCACCCAAACAGGGTTTCTCGGCTACACCTTC
v_gene: TRBV2; abundance: -; d_gene: -; j_gene: TRBJ2-2; CDR3aa: CASSVEQGDTGELFF; CDR3nt: TGTGCCAGCAGTGTTGAACAGGGCGACACCGGGGAGCTGTTTTTT
v_gene: TRBV27; abundance: -; d_gene: -; j_gene: TRBJ1-2; CDR3aa: CASSTRGGYGYTF; CDR3nt: TGTGCCAGCAGTACCCGTGGGGGGTATGGCTACACCTTC
v_gene: TRBV7-3; abundance: -; d_gene: -; j_gene: TRBJ1-2; CDR3aa: CASSLGRPSYGYTF; CDR3nt: TGTGCCAGCAGCTTAGGGCGCCCCTCCTATGGCTACACCTTC